A single sample is the source of the 13 T cell receptor beta chains below, sequenced in a study of blood T cell repertoires in COVID-19. Assay: immunoSEQ multiplex PCR; the TCRdb copy retains only in-frame clones and omits some. Among 150,000 to 170,000 clones listed, around 78% were seen once. Source material: peripheral blood. All receptors come from a man of 80 years or more with acute or convalescent COVID-19.

This clone came up a few times. The chain uses TRBV7-9 and TRBJ1-1; maybe TRBD1 (5 bases). V lost 4 bases, J lost 6 bases, and 21 bases lay in between. CDR1 SEHNR and CDR2 FQNEAQ come from the germline V gene (reference sequence). This CDR3 comprises 16 residues. In DNA form, the CDR3 reads TGTGCCAGCAGCTACCTACCCTCTCAGGGCGGGGCTGAAGCTTTCTTT. This gives the protein CASSYLPSQGGAEAFF. Supplemented by reference TRBV7-9 and TRBJ1-1, the full variable domain reads DTGVSQNPRHKITKRGQNVTFRCDPISEHNRLYWYRQTLGQGPEFLTYFQNEAQLEKSRLLSDRFSAERPKGSFSTLEIQRTEQGDSAMYLCASSYLPSQGGAEAFFGQGTRLTVV.

The rearrangement links TRBV14 to TRBJ1-4; no firm D call. With 2 bases removed from V and 4 bases from J, the gap between germline ends came to 8 bases. CDR1 SGHDN and CDR2 FVKESK come from the germline V gene. The CDR3 contains 14 residues. As DNA, the CDR3 is TGTGCCAGCAGCCAACGGGTCCTTAATGAAAAACTGTTTTTT. It specifies CASSQRVLNEKLFF.

The chain is built from TRBV9 and TRBJ2-7; D unresolved. Germline CDR1 reads SGDLS; CDR2 reads YYNGEE. The CDR3 is 13 amino acids. Trimming cost V 4 bases and J 7 bases, with 15 bases left between them. In DNA form, the CDR3 reads TGTGCCAGCAGCCCCGGGTCGTCTGGGGAGCAGTACTTC. It yields the protein CASSPGSSGEQYF.

The DNA of the CDR3 is TGTGCCAGCAGCTTGGGGGCAGGGGGAAGATCATCTGGGGCCAACGTCCTGACTTTC. Translating it yields CASSLGAGGRSSGANVLTF. The rearrangement joins TRBV5-4 to TRBJ2-6; TRBD1 matches 7 bases. There are 19 residues in the CDR3. Germline V gene sequence: CDR1 SGHNT, CDR2 YYREEE (reference sequence). The V and J ends lost 0 bases and 1 base, in that order; junction bases with no gene match: 10.

This rearrangement joins TRBV7-9 to TRBJ1-3; D not certain. The CDR3 covers 15 residues. V was cut by 5 bases and J by 0 bases, with 11 bases left in between. The germline V gene encodes CDR1 SEHNR and CDR2 FQNEAQ (reference sequence). CDR3 bases: TGTGCCAGCAGCCCGGGTACGAACTCTGGAAACACCATATATTTT. Its protein is CASSPGTNSGNTIYF. The complete variable domain, with remaining parts taken from reference TRBV7-9 and TRBJ1-3, reads DTGVSQNPRHKITKRGQNVTFRCDPISEHNRLYWYRQTLGQGPEFLTYFQNEAQLEKSRLLSDRFSAERPKGSFSTLEIQRTEQGDSAMYLCASSPGTNSGNTIYFGEGSWLTVV.

This sequence joins TRBV5-1 and TRBJ2-5; possibly TRBD2 for D (6 bases). The CDR3 loop spans 11 amino acids. V was shortened by 2 bases and J by 7 bases, with 6 bases between the two germline ends. Germline-derived CDR1 and CDR2 are SGHRS and YFSETQ. CDR3 DNA sequence: TGCGCCAGCAGCTTCGGGGGGACCCAGTACTTC. This sequence encodes CASSFGGTQYF.

The chain is built from TRBV11-3 and TRBJ1-1; a weak D match, TRBD1 (6 bases). Germline CDR1 SGHNT, CDR2 YENEEA. The CDR3 runs 16 residues. Trimming cost V 6 bases and J 1 base, with 18 bases left between them. The chain's CDR3 is CASSFKGGAPNTEAFF. CDR3 sequence (DNA): TGTGCCAGCAGTTTTAAAGGGGGGGCACCGAACACTGAAGCTTTCTTT.

As DNA, the CDR3 is TGTGCCAGCAGCTCAGTACAATGGGGAGGTGAAAAACTGTTTTTT. Its translation is CASSSVQWGGEKLFF. The rearrangement links TRBV13 to TRBJ1-4; the D is unclear. CDR1 and CDR2 from the germline V gene are PRHDT and FYEKMQ (reference sequence). The V and J ends lost 4 bases and 7 bases respectively, with 16 bases between them. This CDR3 has 15 residues.

The genes are TRBV7-9 and TRBJ1-2; the match to TRBD1 covers 8 bases. The CDR3 totals 15 residues. CDR1 SEHNR and CDR2 FQNEAQ come from the germline V gene (reference sequence). V dropped 1 base and J dropped 8; count of bases not matched to a gene: 9. The CDR3 nucleotides are TGTGCCAGCAGCTTAGTGGGGACAGGCTCAGAGGGCTACACCTTC. Encoded protein: CASSLVGTGSEGYTF.

The V and J genes are TRBV3-1 (or the pseudogene TRBV3-2) and TRBJ2-2, with D perhaps matching TRBD1 (6 bases). This CDR3 contains 15 residues. In germline, CDR1 is LGHDT, CDR2 YNNKEL (reference sequence). V lost 0 bases to trimming and J lost 7 bases, with 12 bases between them. CDR3 residues: CASSQDSGAHGELFF. For the CDR3, the DNA is TGTGCCAGCAGCCAAGATTCAGGGGCACACGGGGAGCTGTTTTTT.

V is TRBV3-1 (or the pseudogene TRBV3-2) and J is TRBJ2-1; tentative D call: TRBD2 (6 bases). CDR1 and CDR2 from the germline V gene are LGHDT and YNNKEL (reference sequence). V was cut by 5 bases and J by 0 bases, with 11 bases left in between. The CDR3 consists of 15 residues. CDR3 sequence (DNA): TGTGCCAGCAGCTTGACGCGGGACTCCTACAATGAGCAGTTCTTC. It translates to CASSLTRDSYNEQFF.

This chain links TRBV4-1 with TRBJ1-4, with no clear D. Germline values: CDR1 MGHRA, CDR2 YSYEKL. V was shortened by 4 bases and J by 0 bases, with 15 bases between the two germline ends. This CDR3 contains 17 residues. The CDR3, as DNA: TGCGCCAGCAGCCGAAACGTCGGTCCTGCAACTAATGAAAAACTGTTTTTT. Its translation is CASSRNVGPATNEKLFF.

The chain combines TRBV4-2 with TRBJ1-4, with D perhaps matching TRBD1 (5 bases). V was pared by 3 bases and J by 4 bases, with 21 bases between. The CDR3 is 18 residues long. Germline V CDR1 and CDR2: LGHNA, YNFKEQ. In DNA, the CDR3 is TGTGCCAGCAGCCAGGACCTCCCCACAGGAGATTTTAATGAAAAACTGTTTTTT. The encoded protein is CASSQDLPTGDFNEKLFF.